These 12 T cell receptor beta chains originate from one sample sequenced in a study of beta chain features in type 1 diabetes. Whole-study findings and limits: Shortening of TCRB CDR3s, moderate but significant, appeared in all four CD4+ subsets of Type 1 diabetes patients.

Their antigens are not known. As every portion of the isolated RNA was reverse transcribed, the sequencing read expressed TCRB transcripts. Clones were sequenced by immunoSEQ multiplex PCR, and TCRdb holds only the in-frame ones, with some missing. The table lists 600,000 to 700,000 clones, around 12% of them singletons. Material for sequencing was naive CD4+ T cells from blood. The receptors derive from a man aged 30 to 39 with type 1 diabetes.

The rearrangement uses TRBV5-6 and TRBJ1-2; TRBD1 is a possible D gene (5 bases). Germline-derived CDR1 and CDR2 are SGHDT and YYEEEE. CDR3 size: 14 residues. Trimming left V 1 base short and J 7 bases short, with 14 bases between. The CDR3 loop is CASSLSGLSTGYTF. DNA for the CDR3: TGTGCCAGCAGCTTGTCAGGGCTGTCCACTGGCTACACCTTC. Full variable domain (remainder filled in from reference TRBV5-6 and TRBJ1-2): DAGVTQSPTHLIKTRGQQVTLRCSPKSGHDTVSWYQQALGQGPQFIFQYYEEEERQRGNFPDRFSGHQFPNYSSELNVNALLLGDSALYLCASSLSGLSTGYTFGSGTRLTVV.

This clone has a handful of counts. V and J are TRBV7-2 and TRBJ1-2, with D maybe TRBD1 (6 bases). V lost 4 bases to trimming and J lost 3 bases, with 12 bases between them. The CDR3 covers 14 residues. Germline-derived CDR1 and CDR2 are SGHTA and FQGNSA. CDR3 region: CASSSKGGDYGYTF. The CDR3 nucleotides are TGTGCCAGCAGCTCGAAGGGGGGCGACTATGGCTACACCTTC.

The chain joins TRBV29-1 to TRBJ2-3; 8 bases fit TRBD2. V trimming: 6 bases; J trimming: 1 base; junction bases outside the gene matches: 3. CDR3 length: 13 residues. The germline V gene encodes CDR1 SQVTM and CDR2 ANQGSEA. CDR3 region: CSVPAGGTDTQYF. DNA of the CDR3: TGCAGCGTCCCAGCGGGGGGCACAGATACGCAGTATTTT.

The chain carries TRBV11-2 and TRBJ2-5; unclear D gene. CDR1 and CDR2 (germline): SGHAT, FQNNGV. This CDR3 contains 12 residues. Trimming cost V 4 bases and J 3 bases, with 6 bases left between them. CDR3 nucleotides: TGTGCCAGCAGCTGGACGGAAGAGACCCAGTACTTC. Encoded protein: CASSWTEETQYF.

The sample holds a few counts of this clone. The V and J genes are TRBV2 and TRBJ1-5; possible D gene TRBD1, 5 bases. The CDR3 spans 15 residues. Germline loops: CDR1 SNHLY, CDR2 FYNNEI. Trimming removed 6 bases from V and 2 bases from J, with 14 bases in between. CDR3 DNA sequence: TGTGCCAGCAGCAGACAGCCCGTTGGCAATCAGCCCCAGCATTTT. Residues: CASSRQPVGNQPQHF.

In this sample, this clone turned up a few times. This sequence joins TRBV30 and TRBJ2-5, with TRBD1 matching 11 bases. The germline V gene encodes CDR1 GTSNPN and CDR2 SVGIG (reference sequence). CDR3 length: 15 residues. V lost 4 bases and J lost 4; bases outside the gene matches: 8. The CDR3 DNA follows: TGTGCCTGGATGGAAGGGACAGGGGGACCAGAGACCCAGTACTTC. Protein sequence: CAWMEGTGGPETQYF.

This clone has just a few counts. The rearrangement uses TRBV5-1 and TRBJ2-5; 7 bases line up with TRBD2. The CDR3 runs 15 residues. The J segment lost 0 bases and the V segment lost 3 bases, leaving 5 bases of the junction unmatched. Germline lookup yields CDR1 SGHRS and CDR2 YFSETQ. CDR3 DNA: TGCGCCAGCAGCTGGGTACTAGCGAACCAAGAGACCCAGTACTTC. Translating it yields CASSWVLANQETQYF.

The chain links TRBV20-1 to TRBJ1-1; no firm D call. Germline V CDR1 and CDR2: DFQATT, SNEGSKA (reference sequence). This CDR3 is built from 11 residues. Between the trimmed V and J ends, which lost 7 bases and 1 base, there was a span of 7 bases. The CDR3 here is CSVSRNTEAFF. Here the CDR3 DNA reads TGCAGTGTTTCCAGGAACACTGAAGCTTTCTTT.

The table lists this clone with a few counts. The chain carries TRBV5-5 and TRBJ2-1, with a weak D call TRBD1 (6 bases). This CDR3 contains 16 residues. Germline V gives CDR1 SGHKS, CDR2 YYEKEE (reference sequence). Trimming removed 5 bases at V and 4 bases at J, with 19 bases between. The CDR3 here is CASSPGHGQLYNEQFF. The CDR3, as DNA: TGTGCCAGCAGTCCAGGCCACGGACAGCTATACAATGAGCAGTTCTTC. Full variable domain (missing parts from reference TRBV5-5 and TRBJ2-1): DAGVTQSPTHLIKTRGQQVTLRCSPISGHKSVSWYQQVLGQGPQFIFQYYEKEERGRGNFPDRFSARQFPNYSSELNVNALLLGDSALYLCASSPGHGQLYNEQFFGPGTRLTVL.

The chain employs TRBV5-5 and TRBJ1-1; D gene unclear. The CDR3 length is 14 residues. Deletions cut 1 base from V and 1 base from J, with 8 bases between. The germline V gene has CDR1 SGHKS and CDR2 YYEKEE (reference sequence). The CDR3 here is CASSLIPGNTEAFF. CDR3 bases: TGTGCCAGCAGCTTGATACCGGGGAACACTGAAGCTTTCTTT.

This chain uses TRBV2 with TRBJ1-2; tentative D call: TRBD1 (5 bases). With 3 bases removed from V and 7 bases from J, the gap between germline ends came to 6 bases. The germline V gene has CDR1 SNHLY and CDR2 FYNNEI. The CDR3 is 11 amino acids. The chain's CDR3 is CASSEGLGYTF. CDR3 DNA sequence: TGTGCCAGCAGTGAGGGACTTGGCTACACCTTC.

This clone has only a few counts. The CDR3 sequence is CASSRGAALGNTIYF. As DNA, the CDR3 is TGTGCCAGCAGCCGAGGGGCGGCCCTTGGAAACACCATATATTTT. The chain employs TRBV7-2 and TRBJ1-3, with D possibly matching TRBD1 (5 bases). This CDR3 contains 15 residues. Trimming removed 5 bases from V and 3 bases from J, with 14 bases in between. From germline, CDR1 is SGHTA and CDR2 FQGNSA.